This T cell receptor (beta chain) was documented in a study of blood T cells in healthy people across ages. It was with a sample-barcoded 5' primer and a J-beta primer mix that a second PCR of about 6 to 12 cycles was run. Each CDR3 protein gets one entry after TCRdb re-called the 5' RACE reads with MiXCR. The table includes some 1.4 million distinct CDR3 sequences, roughly 45% detected once. The CDR3 runs to 18 residues. V was cut by 0 bases and J by 0 bases, with 18 bases left in between. Germline V lookup: CDR1 LGHDT, CDR2 YNNKEL (reference sequence). The TCR comes from a woman aged 18-30 years in good health. V gene TRBV3-1 combines with J gene TRBJ2-7; D unresolved. Source material: blood. The CDR3 DNA reads TGTGCCAGCAGCCAAGAGGTTTCAGGTGGCACTCGCTCCTACGAGCAGTACTTC. Residues: CASSQEVSGGTRSYEQYF.